The entry below gives a single T cell receptor (beta chain) sequence along with its context. The data are from a study of blood T cell repertoires in COVID-19. As for the study in general: Sample material is recorded as cDNA or gDNA derived from T cells, B-cell-depleted T cells, or PBMCs.

Method: immunoSEQ multiplex PCR; TCRdb's copy keeps in-frame clones and lacks some. The sample yields approximately 100,000 clones, approximately 81% seen once. The sequenced sample was peripheral blood. The sequence came from a woman older than 75 with acute or convalescent COVID-19.

The CDR3 coding sequence is TGTGCCACCCGCGGGGCGGGGGCATATGGCTACACCTTC. It codes for CATRGAGAYGYTF. The chain couples TRBV6-5 to TRBJ1-2; D possibly corresponds to TRBD1 (6 bases). The CDR3 consists of 13 residues. Germline CDR1 is MNHEY and CDR2 is SVGAGI. Trimming took 10 bases from V and 5 from J, leaving 17 bases between them.